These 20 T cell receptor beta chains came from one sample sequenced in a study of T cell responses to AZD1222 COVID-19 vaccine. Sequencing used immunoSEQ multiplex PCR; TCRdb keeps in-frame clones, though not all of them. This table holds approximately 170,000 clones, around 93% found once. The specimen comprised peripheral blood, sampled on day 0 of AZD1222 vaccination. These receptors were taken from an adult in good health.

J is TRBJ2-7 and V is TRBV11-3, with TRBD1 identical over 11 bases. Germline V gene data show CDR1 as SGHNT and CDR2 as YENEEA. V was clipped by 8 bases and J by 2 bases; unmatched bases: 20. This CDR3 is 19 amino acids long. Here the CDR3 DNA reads TGTGCCAGCGCTAAAAGAACCGGGACAGGGGGACTATTACCCTACGAGCAGTACTTC. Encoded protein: CASAKRTGTGGLLPYEQYF.

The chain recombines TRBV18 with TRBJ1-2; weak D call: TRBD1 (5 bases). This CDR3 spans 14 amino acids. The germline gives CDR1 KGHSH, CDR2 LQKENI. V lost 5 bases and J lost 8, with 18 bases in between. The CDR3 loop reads CASSSGTEVGGYTF. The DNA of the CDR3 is TGTGCCAGCTCATCCGGGACCGAGGTAGGCGGCTACACCTTC.

CDR3 residues: CASSERGREQYF. In DNA, the CDR3 is TGTGCCAGCAGTGAACGGGGGCGCGAGCAGTACTTC. The V call is TRBV6-1, the J call TRBJ2-7; D is tentatively TRBD1 or TRBD2 (6 bases each). The CDR3 runs to 12 residues. Germline assignment: CDR1 MNHNS and CDR2 SASEGT. V was cut by 2 bases and J by 6 bases, with 8 bases left in between.

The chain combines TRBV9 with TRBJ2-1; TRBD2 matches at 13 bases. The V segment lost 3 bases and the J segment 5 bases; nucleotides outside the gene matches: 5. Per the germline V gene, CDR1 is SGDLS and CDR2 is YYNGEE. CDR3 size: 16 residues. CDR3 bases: TGTGCCAGCAGCGCCCGACTAGCGGGAGGAGACAATGAGCAGTTCTTC. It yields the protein CASSARLAGGDNEQFF.

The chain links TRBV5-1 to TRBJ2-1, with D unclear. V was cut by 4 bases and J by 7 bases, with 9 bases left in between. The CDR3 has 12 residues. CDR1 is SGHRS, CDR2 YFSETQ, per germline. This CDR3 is CASSLAENEQFF. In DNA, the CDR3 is TGCGCCAGCAGCCTGGCCGAGAATGAGCAGTTCTTC.

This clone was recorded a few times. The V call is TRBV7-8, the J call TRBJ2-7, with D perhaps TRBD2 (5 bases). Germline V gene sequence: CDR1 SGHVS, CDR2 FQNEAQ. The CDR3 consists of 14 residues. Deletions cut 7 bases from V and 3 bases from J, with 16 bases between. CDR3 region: CASNPGFDYYEQYF. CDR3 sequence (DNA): TGTGCCAGCAATCCGGGATTTGACTACTACGAGCAGTACTTC. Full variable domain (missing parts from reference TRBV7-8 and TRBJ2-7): GAGVSQSPRYKVAKRGQDVALRCDPISGHVSLFWYQQALGQGPEFLTYFQNEAQLDKSGLPSDRFFAERPEGSVSTLKIQRTQQEDSAVYLCASNPGFDYYEQYFGPGTRLTVT.

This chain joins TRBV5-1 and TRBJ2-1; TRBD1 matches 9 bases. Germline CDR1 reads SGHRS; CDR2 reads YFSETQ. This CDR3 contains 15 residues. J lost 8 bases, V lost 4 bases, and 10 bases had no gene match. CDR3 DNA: TGCGCCAGCAGCGGGGGACAGGGAACCTGGGATGAGCAGTTCTTC. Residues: CASSGGQGTWDEQFF.

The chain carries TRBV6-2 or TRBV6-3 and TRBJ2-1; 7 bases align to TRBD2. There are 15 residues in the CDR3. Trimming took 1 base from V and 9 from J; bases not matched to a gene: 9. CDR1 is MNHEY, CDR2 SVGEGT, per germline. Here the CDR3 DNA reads TGTGCCAGCAGTTACTTGGGGGGAGGGCCGGGTGAGCAGTTCTTC. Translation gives CASSYLGGGPGEQFF.

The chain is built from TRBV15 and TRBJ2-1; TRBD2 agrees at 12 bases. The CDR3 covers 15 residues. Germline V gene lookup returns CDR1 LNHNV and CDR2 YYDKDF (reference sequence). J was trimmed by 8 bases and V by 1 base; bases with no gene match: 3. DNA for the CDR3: TGTGCCACCAGCAGAGGACTAGCGGGAGTGCATGAGCAGTTCTTC. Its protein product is CATSRGLAGVHEQFF.

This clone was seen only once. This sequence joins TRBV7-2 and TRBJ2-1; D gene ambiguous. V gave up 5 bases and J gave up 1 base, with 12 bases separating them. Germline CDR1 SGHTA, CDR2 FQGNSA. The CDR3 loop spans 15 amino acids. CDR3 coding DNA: TGTGCCAGCAGCCCCAGAGGAAAGTCCTACAATGAGCAGTTCTTC. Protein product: CASSPRGKSYNEQFF.

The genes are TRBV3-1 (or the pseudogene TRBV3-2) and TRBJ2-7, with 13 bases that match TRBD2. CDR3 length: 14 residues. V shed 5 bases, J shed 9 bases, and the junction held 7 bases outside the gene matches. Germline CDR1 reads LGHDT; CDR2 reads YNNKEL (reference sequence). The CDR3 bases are TGTGCCAGCAGCTCTACTAGCGGGAGGGCTCTGCAGTACTTC. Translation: CASSSTSGRALQYF.

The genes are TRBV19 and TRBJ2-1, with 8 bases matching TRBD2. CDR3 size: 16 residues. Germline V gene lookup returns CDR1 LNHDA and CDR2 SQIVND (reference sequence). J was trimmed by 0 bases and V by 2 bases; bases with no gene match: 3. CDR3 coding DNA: TGTGCCAGTAGTATAATTGGGACTAGCTCCTACAATGAGCAGTTCTTC. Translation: CASSIIGTSSYNEQFF.

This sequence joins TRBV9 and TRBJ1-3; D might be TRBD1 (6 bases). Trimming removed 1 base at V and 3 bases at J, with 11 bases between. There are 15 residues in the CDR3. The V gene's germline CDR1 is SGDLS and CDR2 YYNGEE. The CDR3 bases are TGTGCCAGCAGCGTAACCAGGGGTTTTGGAAACACCATATATTTT. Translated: CASSVTRGFGNTIYF.

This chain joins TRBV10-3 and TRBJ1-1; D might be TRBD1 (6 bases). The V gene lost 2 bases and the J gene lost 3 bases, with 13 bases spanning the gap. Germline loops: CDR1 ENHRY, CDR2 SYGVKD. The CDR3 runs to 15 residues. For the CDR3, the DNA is TGTGCCATCAGTGAGCCGGGGAGGGGGGACACTGAAGCTTTCTTT. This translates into CAISEPGRGDTEAFF.

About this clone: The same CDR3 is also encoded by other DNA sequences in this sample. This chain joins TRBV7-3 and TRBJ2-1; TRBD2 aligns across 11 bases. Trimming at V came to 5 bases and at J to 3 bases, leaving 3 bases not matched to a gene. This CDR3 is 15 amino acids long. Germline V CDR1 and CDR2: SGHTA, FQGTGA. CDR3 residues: CASSPGLAVYNEQFF. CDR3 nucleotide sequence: TGTGCCAGCAGCCCGGGACTAGCGGTCTACAATGAGCAGTTCTTC. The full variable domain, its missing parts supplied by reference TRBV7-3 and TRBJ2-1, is GAGVSQTPSNKVTEKGKYVELRCDPISGHTALYWYRQSLGQGPEFLIYFQGTGAADDSGLPNDRFFAVRPEGSVSTLKIQRTERGDSAVYLCASSPGLAVYNEQFFGPGTRLTVL.

DNA for the CDR3: TGTGCCCAAGAAGCAGGGACGAACACTGAAGCTTTCTTT. The encoded protein is CAQEAGTNTEAFF. V is TRBV30 and J is TRBJ1-1, with a tentative D call TRBD1 (5 bases). Germline CDR1 and CDR2: GTSNPN and SVGIG (reference sequence). Trimming stripped 8 bases from V and 1 base from J, with 14 bases between. There are 13 residues in the CDR3.

CDR3: CASSPRTGMGYTF. DNA for the CDR3: TGTGCCAGCAGTCCCCGGACAGGGATGGGCTACACCTTC. This chain joins TRBV27 and TRBJ1-2; 8 nucleotides align to TRBD1. CDR1 is MNHEY and CDR2 is SMNVEV in the germline V gene (reference sequence). The J segment lost 8 bases and the V segment lost 5 bases, leaving 7 bases of the junction unmatched. The CDR3 runs 13 residues.

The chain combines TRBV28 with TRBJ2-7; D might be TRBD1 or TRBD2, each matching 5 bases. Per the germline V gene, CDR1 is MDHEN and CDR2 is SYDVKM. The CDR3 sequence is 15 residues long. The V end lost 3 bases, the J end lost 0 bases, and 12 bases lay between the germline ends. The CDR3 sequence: CASSFGGTGSYEQYF. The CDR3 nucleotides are TGTGCCAGCAGTTTTGGGGGAACGGGCTCCTACGAGCAGTACTTC.

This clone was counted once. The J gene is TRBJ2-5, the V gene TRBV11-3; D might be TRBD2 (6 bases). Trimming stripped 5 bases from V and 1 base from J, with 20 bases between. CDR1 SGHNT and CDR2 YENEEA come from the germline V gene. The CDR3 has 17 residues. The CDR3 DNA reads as TGTGCCAGCAGCCCGAGGAGGGTAGCGGAGAGCCAAGAGACCCAGTACTTC. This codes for CASSPRRVAESQETQYF. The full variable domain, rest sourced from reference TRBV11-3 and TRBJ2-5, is EAGVVQSPRYKIIEKKQPVAFWCNPISGHNTLYWYLQNLGQGPELLIRYENEEAVDDSQLPKDRFSAERLKGVDSTLKIQPAELGDSAVYLCASSPRRVAESQETQYFGPGTRLLVL.

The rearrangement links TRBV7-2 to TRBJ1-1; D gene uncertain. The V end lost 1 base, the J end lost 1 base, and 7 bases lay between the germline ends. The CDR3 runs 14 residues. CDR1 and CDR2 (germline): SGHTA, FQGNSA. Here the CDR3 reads CASSLEPQNTEAFF. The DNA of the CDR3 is TGTGCCAGCAGCTTAGAACCCCAGAACACTGAAGCTTTCTTT.